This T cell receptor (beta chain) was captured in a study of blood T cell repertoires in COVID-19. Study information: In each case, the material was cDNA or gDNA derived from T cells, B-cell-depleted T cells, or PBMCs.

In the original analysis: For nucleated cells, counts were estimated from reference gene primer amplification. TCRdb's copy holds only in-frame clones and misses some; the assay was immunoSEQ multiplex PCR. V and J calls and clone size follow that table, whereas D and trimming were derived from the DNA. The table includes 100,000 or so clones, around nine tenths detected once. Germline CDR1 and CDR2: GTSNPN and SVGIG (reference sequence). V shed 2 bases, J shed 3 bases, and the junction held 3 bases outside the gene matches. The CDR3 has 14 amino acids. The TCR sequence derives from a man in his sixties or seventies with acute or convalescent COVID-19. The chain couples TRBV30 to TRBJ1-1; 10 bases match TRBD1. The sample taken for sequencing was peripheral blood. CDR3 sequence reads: CAWSPGQGDTEAFF. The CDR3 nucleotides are TGTGCCTGGAGTCCCGGACAGGGGGACACTGAAGCTTTCTTT. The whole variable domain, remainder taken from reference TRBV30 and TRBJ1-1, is SQTIHQWPATLVQPVGSPLSLECTVEGTSNPNLYWYRQAAGRGLQLLFYSVGIGQISSEVPQNLSASRPQDRQFILSSKKLLLSDSGFYLCAWSPGQGDTEAFFGQGTRLTVV.